This T cell receptor beta chain was recovered during a study of chemoradiotherapy in HPV16-positive cancers. Study at large: Candidate HPV-specific T-cell clones and common TCR motifs came from functional assays in a couple of HPV16-positive patients.

Repeated repertoire sampling spanned the course of chemoradiotherapy. Sequencing was performed with immunoSEQ multiplex PCR; in TCRdb, only in-frame clones are kept and a portion is missing. The sample holds about 5,400 clones, 85% seen once. A note on this clone: Its cognate antigen is unknown.

Study-level results: Non-HPV-specific T cells did not expand in tumors during treatment, whereas candidate HPV-specific clones and E7-related motifs did. Better recurrence-free survival went with HPV-responsive T-cell expansion in HPV16-positive patients.

Unmatched junction bases numbered 5, after V lost 2 bases and J lost 4 bases. The CDR3 totals 17 residues. Germline V gene lookup returns CDR1 SNHLY and CDR2 FYNNEI. This material consisted of tumor tissue, taken from a patient who underwent chemoradiotherapy. The sequence came from a human donor with HPV-associated anogenital cancer. This chain joins TRBV2 and TRBJ2-1, with 13 nucleotides matching TRBD2. The CDR3 DNA sequence: TGTGCCAGCAGTGAATTCGGGACTAGCGGGGTATACAATGAGCAGTTCTTC. This codes for CASSEFGTSGVYNEQFF.